Shown below are 2 T cell receptor beta chains from a single sample sequenced in a study of Ad26.COV2.S vaccination and SARS-CoV-2 variants. This sample's treatment: approximately 18 received Ad26.COV2.S at low or high dose, single or two shots; 5 received placebo; per-sample allocation not given. All samples were drawn on day 63, counting from the first vaccine or placebo injection. The repertoire was sequenced with immunoSEQ multiplex PCR; TCRdb's copy has only in-frame clones and lacks some. The sample lists some 290,000 clones, over 80% occurring once. Specimen: peripheral blood, collected in a trial of Ad26.COV2.S vaccine versus placebo. All receptors come from a person aged 18-60 years who received the Ad26.COV2.S COVID-19 vaccine or a placebo.

This clone was detected only once. The chain joins TRBV30 to TRBJ1-3; D not resolved. V gave up 1 base and J gave up 0 bases, with 13 bases separating them. Germline CDR1 GTSNPN, CDR2 SVGIG (reference sequence). The CDR3 spans 16 residues. The CDR3 coding sequence is TGTGCCTGGAGTGGTACGGCACTCCTCTCTGGAAACACCATATATTTT. Translated: CAWSGTALLSGNTIYF.

The chain is built from TRBV12-5 and TRBJ1-6, with D possibly being TRBD1 (5 bases). Trimming pared 0 bases from V and 6 bases from J, leaving 12 bases between. Germline-derived CDR1 and CDR2 are LGHNT and FRNRAP. The CDR3 spans 16 residues. This CDR3 reads CASGLVLVRGNSPLHF. Written as DNA, the CDR3 is TGTGCTAGTGGTTTGGTACTAGTTAGGGGTAATTCACCCCTCCACTTT.